This is a list of T cell receptor beta chains from one sample in a study of T cell repertoires in cytomegalovirus infection. TCRdb passed the reads through MiXCR, listing each CDR3 protein once. The table includes approximately 750,000 distinct CDR3 sequences, roughly a third detected once. Material for sequencing was PBMCs. The receptors stem from a human donor in good health (CMV status not recorded). Some clones in this sample may be carry-over from other donors' samples. Each CDR3 is given with its conserved first and last residue.

TRBV6-1	TRBJ1-6	CASSFQDSPLHF
TRBV9	TRBJ1-4	CASSVSGFNEKLFF
TRBV7-8	TRBJ1-4	CASSLRTPNEKLFF
TRBV27	TRBJ2-7	CDSKRSTGTPYEQYF
TRBV12-3/TRBV12-4	TRBJ2-5	CASRSDRTSGETQYF
TRBV7-2	TRBJ2-1	CASSLRAGLSNEQFF
TRBV12-3/TRBV12-4	TRBJ2-5	CASSLEIAGVGETQYF
TRBV10-2	TRBJ2-5	CASSDGFGVQETQYF
TRBV3-1	TRBJ2-1	CASKRRDGAYNEQFF
TRBV7-9	TRBJ1-6	CASQGGNSPLHF
TRBV7-2	TRBJ1-2	CASSPDRGYGYTF
TRBV27	TRBJ2-7	CASSSRTQQYF
TRBV6-1	TRBJ2-5	CASMTRGRETQYF
TRBV2	TRBJ2-7	CASSPASGVGYEQYF
TRBV20-1	TRBJ2-3	CSARPLGQGGTDTQYF
TRBV7-7	TRBJ2-4	CASSLAGNRGVAKNIQYF
TRBV2	TRBJ2-1	CASSQRDREQFF
TRBV6-5	TRBJ2-1	CASSYPGWNEQFF
TRBV12-3/TRBV12-4	TRBJ2-3	CASRISLNTQYF
TRBV28	TRBJ2-1	CASLQGLARAEQFF
TRBV19	TRBJ2-2	CASSMELGPGWTSGGSGELFF
TRBV19	TRBJ1-5	CASSKSNYWEPQHF
TRBV2	TRBJ2-5	CASSDSVGWETQYF
TRBV7-9	TRBJ1-2	CASSLGAGTGNGYTF
TRBV7-8	TRBJ1-5	CASSLFGTGWQGGNQPQRF
TRBV6-1	TRBJ1-2	CASSEYPGTINYGYTF
TRBV15	TRBJ2-1	CATSRIPKYNEQFF
TRBV7-2	TRBJ1-1	CASSFESGNTEAFF
TRBV19	TRBJ2-1	CASRRGRVSYNEQFF
TRBV5-3	TRBJ2-5	CASSSLGRAGETQYF
TRBV5-1	TRBJ2-7	CASSFFQGEYEQYF
TRBV7-2	TRBJ2-2	CASSFRTPSTGELFF
TRBV24-1	TRBJ2-2	CATSDTRNTGELFF